These 10 T cell receptor beta chains came from one sample sequenced in a study of CD8 T cells in ankylosing spondylitis. Using its own MiXCR run on the 5' RACE reads, TCRdb lists one record per CDR3 protein. The sample includes 80,000 to 100,000 distinct CDR3 sequences, 8.8% of them seen just once. Sequencing was carried out using blood, either unsorted or a sorted T cell fraction (not recorded which). The receptors come from a male donor with ankylosing spondylitis or in good health (not recorded which).

The sample holds many counts of this clonotype. J is TRBJ1-2 and V is TRBV29-1; D gene unclear. CDR3 size: 11 residues. Germline loops: CDR1 SQVTM, CDR2 ANQGSEA. V dropped 4 bases and J dropped 2 bases, with 5 bases sitting between them. CDR3: CSVAGNYGYTF. In nucleotides, the CDR3 is TGCAGCGTTGCGGGGAACTATGGCTACACCTTC.

This clonotype was seen repeatedly, ten times or more. This chain joins TRBV10-3 and TRBJ2-7; maybe TRBD2 (5 bases). The CDR3 consists of 15 residues. CDR1 is ENHRY, CDR2 SYGVKD, per germline. V lost 2 bases and J 2 bases, leaving 13 bases between the germline ends. The CDR3 region has the DNA TGTGCCATCAGTGAGAAGACTACTTCTCCCTACGAGCAGTACTTC. It codes for CAISEKTTSPYEQYF.

There are many counts of this clonotype. This chain connects TRBV20-1 to TRBJ1-1; D gene unclear. V shed 6 bases and J shed 1 base, with 9 bases lying between them. This CDR3 is 12 amino acids long. Germline V lookup: CDR1 DFQATT, CDR2 SNEGSKA (reference sequence). The CDR3 DNA sequence: TGCAGTGCCCTGACGGGGAACACTGAAGCTTTCTTT. Translating it yields CSALTGNTEAFF.

The sample holds many counts of this clonotype. A read error may produce the germline difference seen at one junction end. V and J are TRBV7-2 and TRBJ2-2; 7 bases fit TRBD2. The CDR3 spans 15 residues. The V gene's germline CDR1 is SGHTA and CDR2 FQGNSA. The CDR3 DNA reads as TGTGCCAGCAGCATAGCGGGTAGCGGGCGCGGGGAGCTGTTTTTT. This encodes CASSIAGSGRGELFF.

This clonotype was recorded many times. This sequence joins TRBV5-1 and TRBJ2-2; D might be TRBD1 (5 bases). The CDR3 is 14 amino acids. The germline V gene encodes CDR1 SGHRS and CDR2 YFSETQ. V was trimmed by 7 bases and J by 4 bases, leaving 14 bases between them. The CDR3 DNA sequence: TGCGCCAGCCTCCAAGGGGCGAGCACCGGGGAGCTGTTTTTT. Amino acids: CASLQGASTGELFF.

This clonotype came up many times. This sequence joins TRBV20-1 and TRBJ2-2, with D possibly matching TRBD2 (6 bases). Germline loops: CDR1 DFQATT, CDR2 SNEGSKA (reference sequence). V gave up 0 bases and J gave up 0 bases, with 14 bases separating them. This CDR3 has 17 amino acids. CDR3: CSARDSGDPTNTGELFF. For the CDR3, the DNA is TGCAGTGCTAGAGATTCGGGAGACCCCACGAACACCGGGGAGCTGTTTTTT.

The chain combines TRBV7-9 with TRBJ2-5; D possibly uses TRBD1 or TRBD2 (5 bases each). The CDR3 is made up of 15 amino acids. Trimming cost V 3 bases and J 5 bases, with 16 bases left between them. The germline V gene has CDR1 SEHNR and CDR2 FQNEAQ (reference sequence). CDR3 sequence (DNA): TGTGCCAGCAGCTTGGAGATTAGCCGGGGCGAGACCCAGTACTTC. Translated: CASSLEISRGETQYF.

There are many counts of this clonotype. V and J are TRBV6-1 and TRBJ1-1, with D unclear. The CDR3 sequence is 15 residues long. Germline V gene sequence: CDR1 MNHNS, CDR2 SASEGT. The V and J ends lost 4 bases and 4 bases respectively, with 16 bases between them. The DNA of the CDR3 is TGTGCCAGCAGTGCCGCGGTAGACTCGGGCACTGAAGCTTTCTTT. Protein: CASSAAVDSGTEAFF.

This clonotype was counted once. A much larger clone differs from this one at a single base, so this may be a read error. CDR3 DNA: TGTGCCACCAGCAGAGTCCCTAGCACCCTCACAGATACGCAGTATTTT. It is translated as CATSRVPSTLTDTQYF. The rearrangement links TRBV15 to TRBJ2-3; tentatively, D is TRBD2 (5 bases). V shed 1 base and J shed 2 bases, with 13 bases lying between them. CDR1 is LNHNV and CDR2 is YYDKDF in the germline V gene (reference sequence). The CDR3 has 16 residues. Full variable domain (remainder filled in from reference TRBV15 and TRBJ2-3): DAMVIQNPRYQVTQFGKPVTLSCSQTLNHNVMYWYQQKSSQAPKLLFHYYDKDFNNEADTPDNFQSRRPNTSFCFLDIRSPGLGDTAMYLCATSRVPSTLTDTQYFGPGTRLTVL.

This clonotype was counted at least ten times. The chain combines TRBV5-1 with TRBJ2-3; tentative D call: TRBD2 (5 bases). This CDR3 has 16 amino acids. Germline loops: CDR1 SGHRS, CDR2 YFSETQ. V shed 6 bases and J shed 0 bases, with 17 bases lying between them. The CDR3 region is CASTSGGGPSTDTQYF. The CDR3, as DNA: TGCGCCAGCACATCCGGTGGAGGACCGAGCACAGATACGCAGTATTTT.